These 27 T cell receptor beta chains came from one sample sequenced in a study of blood T cells in healthy people across ages. Combining a sample-barcoded 5' primer with a J-beta primer mix, a second PCR ran for about 7 to 11 cycles. TCRdb redid the calling of the 5' RACE reads with MiXCR, one entry per CDR3 protein. The sample carries approximately 960,000 distinct CDR3 sequences, roughly 29% recorded once. These data were also reused for a study on T cells of mothers and their children.

The sequenced sample consisted of blood. The source is a woman in her 40s in good health.

This clonotype was observed a few times. This rearrangement joins TRBV2 to TRBJ2-1; 11 bases align to TRBD1. Per germline, CDR1 SNHLY and CDR2 FYNNEI. This CDR3 has 13 amino acids. Trimming took 8 bases from V and 6 from J; bases not matched to a gene: 3. The CDR3 sequence: CASLGQGVNEQFF. The CDR3 DNA reads TGTGCCAGCTTGGGACAGGGGGTCAATGAGCAGTTCTTC.

The chain uses TRBV27 and TRBJ2-7; D perhaps matches TRBD1 (5 bases). Germline V gene data show CDR1 as MNHEY and CDR2 as SMNVEV (reference sequence). The CDR3 contains 14 residues. The V end lost 1 base, the J end lost 1 base, and 8 bases lay between the germline ends. The CDR3 spells CASSLWGQSYEQYF. CDR3 bases: TGTGCCAGCAGTTTATGGGGCCAATCCTACGAGCAGTACTTC.

Comment on this clonotype: An end of the junction does not agree with germline; a read error may underlie this. The V call is TRBV27, the J call TRBJ1-2; tentatively, D is TRBD1 (5 bases). The CDR3 has 13 residues. CDR1 and CDR2 from the germline V gene are MNHEY and SMNVEV (reference sequence). CDR3 protein: CASSFTGANGYTF. The CDR3 nucleotides read TGTGCCAGCAGTTTCACCGGGGCCAATGGCTATACCTTC.

This clonotype counts as medium-sized. CDR3 loop: CASSSIYGYTF. The CDR3 DNA reads as TGTGCCAGCAGTTCAATCTATGGCTACACCTTC. V usage is TRBV7-2 and J usage is TRBJ1-2; D gene unclear. The V end was cut by 6 bases, the J end by 4 bases, with 6 bases between. Germline V lookup: CDR1 SGHTA, CDR2 FQGNSA. The CDR3 is made up of 11 amino acids.

The chain is built from TRBV14 and TRBJ1-2; D may be TRBD1 (5 bases). CDR1 and CDR2 (germline): SGHDN, FVKESK. There are 15 residues in the CDR3. Trimming shortened V by 4 bases and J by 1 base, and 13 bases separated the two germline ends. The CDR3 nucleotides are TGTGCCAGCAGCCCGGTAGGCAGGGTTAACTATGGCTACACCTTC. As protein: CASSPVGRVNYGYTF.

In this sample, this clonotype turned up many times. The rearrangement joins TRBV5-6 to TRBJ2-1; D is possibly TRBD2 (6 bases). The CDR3 totals 13 residues. The germline V and J ends were trimmed by 4 bases and 6 bases, with 11 bases remaining between them. Germline assignment: CDR1 SGHDT and CDR2 YYEEEE. For the CDR3, the DNA is TGTGCCAGCAGCCACTCCGGGAGCAATGAGCAGTTCTTC. Its protein is CASSHSGSNEQFF.

In DNA form, the CDR3 reads TGCGCCAGCAGCCAAGATCTCCCTTGGCGGGGGGATTACAATGGGCAGTACTTC. Amino acid sequence: CASSQDLPWRGDYNGQYF. The rearrangement links TRBV4-1 to TRBJ2-5; 8 nucleotides line up with TRBD2. Trimming took 0 bases from V and 11 from J; bases not matched to a gene: 20. Germline V gene sequence: CDR1 MGHRA, CDR2 YSYEKL. The length of the CDR3 is 18 residues.

The V and J genes are TRBV14 and TRBJ2-5, with 7 bases that match TRBD1. The end of the DNA is better explained by TRBJ2-7, so the J call may be wrong. Germline V lookup: CDR1 SGHDN, CDR2 FVKESK. This CDR3 comprises 15 residues. CDR3 nucleotide sequence: TGTGCCAGCAGCCAAGTAGGTTACAGGGGATACGAGCAGTACTTC. Translation gives CASSQVGYRGYEQYF.

The V and J genes are TRBV13 and TRBJ2-3; the D gene could be TRBD1 or TRBD2 (5 bases each). Trimming removed 4 bases from V and 4 bases from J, with 15 bases in between. The CDR3 is 15 residues long. CDR1 and CDR2 (germline): PRHDT, FYEKMQ (reference sequence). The CDR3 here is CASSSGTALPDTQYF. The CDR3 DNA reads as TGTGCCAGCAGCTCAGGGACGGCGCTCCCAGATACGCAGTATTTT.

The V and J genes are TRBV12-3 or TRBV12-4 and TRBJ1-2; no clear D. V was trimmed by 6 bases and J by 1 base, leaving 15 bases between them. CDR3 length equals 15 residues. The CDR3 is CASRQNGQVNYGYTF. For the CDR3, the DNA is TGTGCCAGCAGACAGAACGGGCAGGTTAACTATGGCTACACCTTC.

As regards this clonotype: Germline is not matched at one junction end, which may reflect a read error. V gene TRBV6-1 combines with J gene TRBJ2-4; 7 bases are a match to TRBD1. The closer fit of TRBJ2-7 to the DNA end suggests the J call may be wrong. CDR1 and CDR2 from the germline V gene are MNHNS and SASEGT. This CDR3 comprises 12 residues. CDR3 residues: CAGSAGGYEQYF. The CDR3 DNA reads TGTGCCGGCAGTGCAGGGGGCTACGAGCAGTACTTC.

V usage is TRBV29-1 and J usage is TRBJ1-5, with a possible D match to TRBD1 (5 bases). The CDR3 is 16 residues long. Trimming stripped 4 bases from V and 6 bases from J, with 22 bases between. Germline V CDR1 and CDR2: SQVTM, ANQGSEA. CDR3 loop: CSVGLTGRGVSQPQHF. The CDR3 DNA reads TGCAGCGTTGGCCTTACCGGGCGGGGCGTAAGTCAGCCCCAGCATTTT.

A note on this clonotype: This sequence may be a read error, since a much larger clone differs from it by one base. The chain has TRBV20-1 and TRBJ2-7; 11 nucleotides align to TRBD2. This CDR3 is built from 15 residues. Germline V gene lookup returns CDR1 DFQATT and CDR2 SNEGSKA (reference sequence). J lost 1 base, V lost 2 bases, and 4 bases had no gene match. The CDR3 sequence: CSARSASGGSYEQYF. The CDR3 DNA reads as TGCAGTGCTAGATCAGCTAGCGGGGGGTCCTACGAGCAGTACTTC.

Regarding this clonotype: Possible read error: a much larger clone is one base away. The chain has TRBV29-1 and TRBJ2-1; 9 bases map to TRBD1. CDR1 and CDR2 (germline): SQVTM, ANQGSEA. The V segment lost 6 bases and the J segment 11 bases; nucleotides outside the gene matches: 14. This CDR3 is 14 amino acids long. The CDR3 is CSVKTGTGWDKQFF. In DNA, the CDR3 is TGCAGCGTAAAAACCGGGACAGGGTGGGATAAGCAGTTCTTC.

This clonotype was counted a few times. The CDR3 loop reads CSASGLAGSPDTQYF. DNA for the CDR3: TGCAGTGCTTCAGGACTAGCGGGGTCCCCAGATACGCAGTATTTT. The chain uses TRBV20-1 and TRBJ2-3; 12 bases map to TRBD2. Germline CDR1 DFQATT, CDR2 SNEGSKA (reference sequence). The CDR3 totals 15 residues. V lost 5 bases to trimming and J lost 4 bases; unmatched junction nucleotides: 7.

The chain is built from TRBV7-2 and TRBJ2-1; D is undetermined. CDR1 is SGHTA and CDR2 is FQGNSA in the germline V gene. The length of the CDR3 is 13 residues. V was shortened by 4 bases and J by 10 bases, with 14 bases between the two germline ends. The CDR3 sequence: CASSSEGFGEQFF. The CDR3 DNA reads TGTGCCAGCAGCTCAGAAGGGTTTGGAGAGCAGTTCTTC. Full variable domain (rest looked up from reference TRBV7-2 and TRBJ2-1): GAGVSQSPSNKVTEKGKDVELRCDPISGHTALYWYRQSLGQGLEFLIYFQGNSAPDKSGLPSDRFSAERTGGSVSTLTIQRTQQEDSAVYLCASSSEGFGEQFFGPGTRLTVL.

The gene calls are TRBV5-1 and TRBJ2-7, with a weak D call TRBD1 (6 bases). The germline V gene has CDR1 SGHRS and CDR2 YFSETQ. This CDR3 contains 14 residues. Trimming took 3 bases from V and 1 from J, leaving 11 bases between them. The CDR3 nucleotides read TGCGCCAGCAGCTGGGGACACAAATCCTACGAGCAGTACTTC. It translates to CASSWGHKSYEQYF.

A few counts support this clonotype. This chain uses TRBV28 with TRBJ1-6; 10 bases map to TRBD1. Germline trimming cut 5 bases from V and 4 bases from J; bases unmatched to any gene: 8. Germline loops: CDR1 MDHEN, CDR2 SYDVKM. The CDR3 is 17 amino acids. Here the CDR3 DNA reads TGTGCCAGCAGTCCTCGGACAGGGGGTATTTATAATTCACCCCTCCACTTT. This gives the protein CASSPRTGGIYNSPLHF.

The genes are TRBV5-4 and TRBJ2-3, with 8 bases identical to TRBD1. J was trimmed by 0 bases and V by 2 bases; bases with no gene match: 5. The CDR3 is made up of 16 amino acids. Germline V CDR1 and CDR2: SGHNT, YYREEE (reference sequence). The CDR3 region is CASSFRDRKSTDTQYF. In nucleotides, the CDR3 is TGTGCCAGCAGCTTCAGGGACAGGAAGAGCACAGATACGCAGTATTTT.

The CDR3: CASSPYRDGTEAFF. CDR3 in DNA: TGTGCCAGTAGCCCGTACAGGGATGGGACTGAAGCTTTCTTT. This chain joins TRBV19 and TRBJ1-1; D possibly corresponds to TRBD1 (6 bases). The CDR3 runs to 14 residues. CDR1 is LNHDA and CDR2 is SQIVND in the germline V gene (reference sequence). Trimming took off 6 bases at V and 5 bases at J, with 16 bases between the two ends.

A few counts support this clonotype. The chain is built from TRBV4-1 and TRBJ1-1, with D possibly matching TRBD1 (6 bases). The CDR3 has 18 residues. In germline, CDR1 is MGHRA, CDR2 YSYEKL. V lost 5 bases and J lost 1, with 23 bases in between. CDR3 in amino acids: CASSARGLIGQTNTEAFF. CDR3 DNA: TGCGCCAGCAGCGCCCGAGGGCTCATTGGACAGACGAACACTGAAGCTTTCTTT.

The table lists this clonotype with many counts. CDR3 loop: CASSWTGDYGYTF. The CDR3 coding sequence is TGTGCCAGCAGTTGGACAGGGGACTATGGCTACACCTTC. The chain combines TRBV2 with TRBJ1-2; 9 nucleotides align to TRBD1. Unmatched junction bases numbered 1, after V lost 5 bases and J lost 3 bases. The CDR3 sequence is 13 residues long. CDR1 is SNHLY, CDR2 FYNNEI, per germline.

Concerning this clonotype: A read error may be the cause here, since a much bigger clone is one base away. The chain links TRBV24-1 to TRBJ2-1; D is uncertain. The germline CDR1 and CDR2 sequences are KGHDR and SFDVKD. Trimming left V 1 base short and J 13 bases short, with 25 bases between. The CDR3 runs 17 residues. The CDR3 bases are TGTGCCACCAGTGATTTAATGAAAGATGGCCACCAAGAGACCCAGTTCTTC. Translating it yields CATSDLMKDGHQETQFF.

J is TRBJ1-1 and V is TRBV6-4, with D perhaps matching TRBD1 (5 bases). V was trimmed by 2 bases and J by 4 bases, leaving 11 bases between them. The CDR3 contains 14 residues. The germline V gene has CDR1 MRHNA and CDR2 SNTAGT. Here the CDR3 reads CASSDGRGGTEAFF. For the CDR3, the DNA is TGTGCCAGCAGTGACGGAAGGGGAGGCACTGAAGCTTTCTTT.

V is TRBV12-3 or TRBV12-4 and J is TRBJ1-2, with D possibly matching TRBD1 (5 bases). V gave up 6 bases and J gave up 3 bases, with 14 bases separating them. CDR3 length: 14 amino acids. The CDR3 DNA reads TGTGCCAGCAGCCCTTATACAGGCGACTATGGCTACACCTTC. Its protein product is CASSPYTGDYGYTF.

Turning to this clonotype: A clone one base away is much larger, so this may be a read error. The chain combines TRBV6-5 with TRBJ2-3; 8 bases align to TRBD1. Germline V CDR1 and CDR2: MNHEY, SVGAGI. Germline trimming cut 5 bases from V and 8 bases from J; bases unmatched to any gene: 9. The CDR3 has 14 residues. CDR3 region: CASSPGGHIVTQYF. CDR3 sequence (DNA): TGTGCCAGCAGTCCAGGGGGCCACATAGTTACGCAGTATTTT.

The V and J genes are TRBV4-1 and TRBJ1-2, with TRBD1 as a possible D gene (5 bases). Germline CDR1 is MGHRA and CDR2 is YSYEKL. Deletions cut 4 bases from V and 4 bases from J, with 16 bases between. The CDR3 is made up of 15 amino acids. The CDR3 nucleotides read TGCGCCAGCAGCCCCCCGCGGGCCAGGGCCTATGGCTACACCTTC. Translated, it gives CASSPPRARAYGYTF.